The 30 T cell receptor beta chains below all came from one sample that was sequenced in a study of shared clonotypes between healthy human individuals. Using immunoSEQ multiplex PCR, the repertoire was profiled, and TCRdb retains in-frame clones only, with some absent. The profile shows about 520,000 clones, around four fifths of them singletons. Input material: PBMCs. These receptors were taken from a woman in her thirties or forties in good health. Some clones in this sample may be carry-over from other donors' samples.

The rearrangement joins TRBV7-3 to TRBJ2-2; D gene uncertain. With 2 bases removed from V and 3 bases from J, the gap between germline ends came to 4 bases. The germline V gene encodes CDR1 SGHTA and CDR2 FQGTGA. The length of the CDR3 is 13 residues. CDR3 bases: TGTGCCAGCAGCTTAGTCCACACCGGGGAGCTGTTTTTT. Translated: CASSLVHTGELFF.

This clone was seen a few times. The genes are TRBV30 and TRBJ2-3; TRBD2 is a possible D gene (7 bases). V was pared by 3 bases and J by 5 bases, with 15 bases between. The CDR3 length is 14 residues. Germline V gives CDR1 GTSNPN, CDR2 SVGIG (reference sequence). The DNA for the CDR3 is TGTGCCTGGAGCGGGGGGCTTCTTGGAGATACGCAGTATTTT. As protein: CAWSGGLLGDTQYF.

The chain combines TRBV19 with TRBJ2-2; TRBD2 agrees at 8 bases. The V gene's germline CDR1 is LNHDA and CDR2 SQIVND (reference sequence). The CDR3 consists of 15 residues. The trim removed 4 bases at V and 5 bases at J, leaving 6 bases unmatched. This CDR3 reads CASSTREAKTGELFF. The CDR3 DNA is TGTGCCAGTAGTACGCGGGAGGCCAAGACCGGGGAGCTGTTTTTT.

The chain uses TRBV7-3 and TRBJ2-5; D ambiguous. The J call may be in error: the DNA end matches TRBJ2-7 better. Germline CDR1 SGHTA, CDR2 FQGTGA. The CDR3 totals 14 residues. CDR3 sequence reads: CASSQGSTPYEQYF. The CDR3 nucleotides read TGTGCCAGCAGCCAAGGAAGCACCCCCTACGAGCAGTACTTC.

This clone appeared a single time. The rearrangement links TRBV5-1 to TRBJ2-1, with 10 nucleotides matching TRBD2. CDR1 is SGHRS and CDR2 is YFSETQ in the germline V gene. The CDR3 runs to 16 residues. V dropped 4 bases and J dropped 6; count of bases not matched to a gene: 10. Here the CDR3 reads CASSLNGLAEANEQFF. Here the CDR3 DNA reads TGCGCCAGCAGCCTGAACGGACTAGCGGAGGCCAATGAGCAGTTCTTC.

The gene calls are TRBV6-1 and TRBJ2-1, with 7 bases lining up with TRBD2. Per the germline V gene, CDR1 is MNHNS and CDR2 is SASEGT. The CDR3 is made up of 15 amino acids. The V segment lost 6 bases and the J segment 9 bases; nucleotides outside the gene matches: 14. CDR3 amino acids: CASRTPAGSGGEQFF. CDR3 DNA: TGTGCCAGCAGGACTCCAGCGGGATCGGGCGGTGAGCAGTTCTTC.

The chain couples TRBV9 to TRBJ2-7; D uncertain. The CDR3 consists of 15 residues. The germline V and J ends were trimmed by 0 bases and 2 bases, with 12 bases remaining between them. Looked up from germline, CDR1 is SGDLS and CDR2 is YYNGEE. In DNA form, the CDR3 reads TGTGCCAGCAGCGTAGGACAATCGAGTACCTACGAGCAGTACTTC. Translated: CASSVGQSSTYEQYF. Combining the CDR3 with reference TRBV9 and TRBJ2-7 gives the whole variable domain DSGVTQTPKHLITATGQRVTLRCSPRSGDLSVYWYQQSLDQGLQFLIQYYNGEERAKGNILERFSAQQFPDLHSELNLSSLELGDSALYFCASSVGQSSTYEQYFGPGTRLTVT.

The rearrangement uses TRBV30 and TRBJ2-7, with D hard to call. V was trimmed by 2 bases and J by 6 bases, leaving 11 bases between them. Germline lookup yields CDR1 GTSNPN and CDR2 SVGIG (reference sequence). The length of the CDR3 is 12 residues. CDR3 bases: TGTGCCTGGAGTAGTGCCGTATCCGAGCAGTACTTC. Translated, it gives CAWSSAVSEQYF. Together with reference TRBV30 and TRBJ2-7, the CDR3 gives the full variable domain: SQTIHQWPATLVQPVGSPLSLECTVEGTSNPNLYWYRQAAGRGLQLLFYSVGIGQISSEVPQNLSASRPQDRQFILSSKKLLLSDSGFYLCAWSSAVSEQYFGPGTRLTVT.

The chain couples TRBV19 to TRBJ2-1, with 9 bases fitting TRBD2. There are 15 residues in the CDR3. Germline-derived CDR1 and CDR2 are LNHDA and SQIVND (reference sequence). The V and J ends lost 5 bases and 5 bases, in that order; junction bases with no gene match: 7. CDR3 in amino acids: CASSPLTSGDNEQFF. The DNA for the CDR3 is TGTGCCAGTAGTCCCTTGACTAGCGGAGACAATGAGCAGTTCTTC. Supplemented by reference TRBV19 and TRBJ2-1, the full variable domain reads DGGITQSPKYLFRKEGQNVTLSCEQNLNHDAMYWYRQDPGQGLRLIYYSQIVNDFQKGDIAEGYSVSREKKESFPLTVTSAQKNPTAFYLCASSPLTSGDNEQFFGPGTRLTVL.

The genes are TRBV19 and TRBJ2-6; D gene ambiguous. The CDR3 runs 15 residues. Trimming removed 1 base at V and 1 base at J, with 5 bases between. CDR1 LNHDA and CDR2 SQIVND come from the germline V gene (reference sequence). This chain's CDR3 is CASSIGVSGANVLTF. CDR3 sequence (DNA): TGTGCCAGTAGTATAGGGGTGTCTGGGGCCAACGTCCTGACTTTC.

This CDR3 is CASSPPSGRGDTQYF. Written as DNA, the CDR3 is TGTGCCAGCTCACCACCCTCCGGGAGAGGGGATACGCAGTATTTT. This chain connects TRBV18 to TRBJ2-3; possible D gene TRBD2, 6 bases. Per the germline V gene, CDR1 is KGHSH and CDR2 is LQKENI. The CDR3 spans 15 residues. Trimming took off 0 bases at V and 6 bases at J, with 13 bases between the two ends.

Concerning this clone: This CDR3 is also generated by other DNA sequences in the sample. The gene calls are TRBV18 and TRBJ2-7, with a possible D match to TRBD2 (6 bases). Germline V lookup: CDR1 KGHSH, CDR2 LQKENI. The CDR3 sequence is 15 residues long. V lost 3 bases and J 0 bases, leaving 12 bases between the germline ends. This CDR3 is CASSPSGGVSYEQYF. The CDR3 DNA follows: TGTGCCAGCTCACCGAGCGGAGGGGTCTCCTACGAGCAGTACTTC.

This chain joins TRBV6-1 and TRBJ2-7; 11 bases match TRBD2. Germline trimming cut 4 bases from V and 3 bases from J; bases unmatched to any gene: 2. CDR1 is MNHNS and CDR2 is SASEGT in the germline V gene. This CDR3 contains 14 residues. The CDR3 region has the DNA TGTGCCAGCAGTGCCGGGACTAGCGGCTACGAGCAGTACTTC. It is translated as CASSAGTSGYEQYF.

This clone came up once. The V and J genes are TRBV10-3 and TRBJ1-4; no clear D. This CDR3 has 14 residues. Trimming left V 10 bases short and J 0 bases short, with 12 bases between. Per the germline V gene, CDR1 is ENHRY and CDR2 is SYGVKD. In DNA, the CDR3 is TGTGCCAGCCAATTCGATGCAACTAATGAAAAACTGTTTTTT. This codes for CASQFDATNEKLFF.

The gene calls are TRBV28 and TRBJ2-7, with TRBD2 as a possible D gene (6 bases). Germline V gene sequence: CDR1 MDHEN, CDR2 SYDVKM. Trimming removed 8 bases at V and 9 bases at J, with 17 bases between. The CDR3 totals 12 residues. CDR3 protein: CASSSEGFRQYF. CDR3 bases: TGTGCCAGCTCCTCGGAGGGGTTCCGGCAGTACTTC.

The V and J genes are TRBV5-4 and TRBJ2-7; 12 nucleotides line up with TRBD2. This CDR3 is built from 17 residues. V was clipped by 4 bases and J by 1 base; unmatched bases: 9. Germline V CDR1 and CDR2: SGHNT, YYREEE (reference sequence). Here the CDR3 reads CASSPGLAGPPSYEQYF. The CDR3 nucleotides are TGTGCCAGCAGCCCTGGACTAGCGGGACCACCATCCTACGAGCAGTACTTC.

Here the CDR3 reads CASSVWGTYGYTF. CDR3 sequence (DNA): TGTGCCAGCAGCGTTTGGGGTACCTATGGCTACACCTTC. The gene calls are TRBV9 and TRBJ1-2; D uncertain. This CDR3 is built from 13 residues. Germline CDR1 and CDR2: SGDLS and YYNGEE. Deletions cut 2 bases from V and 4 bases from J, with 9 bases between.

In this sample, this clone turned up a few times. The chain couples TRBV19 to TRBJ2-7, with D unclear. This CDR3 is built from 14 residues. Trimming took 3 bases from V and 4 from J, leaving 13 bases between them. The germline V gene encodes CDR1 LNHDA and CDR2 SQIVND (reference sequence). The CDR3 spells CASSIRAWGYEQYF. DNA of the CDR3: TGTGCCAGTAGTATTCGGGCTTGGGGATACGAGCAGTACTTC.

The chain employs TRBV27 and TRBJ1-2; D call uncertain. Germline assignment: CDR1 MNHEY and CDR2 SMNVEV (reference sequence). The CDR3 totals 15 residues. Trimming stripped 5 bases from V and 4 bases from J, with 17 bases between. This CDR3 is CASSPLTTLGYGYTF. CDR3 DNA: TGTGCCAGCAGTCCCCTGACCACCCTTGGCTATGGCTACACCTTC.

V is TRBV11-3 and J is TRBJ2-2; the D gene is possibly TRBD1 (5 bases). There are 15 residues in the CDR3. Germline values: CDR1 SGHNT, CDR2 YENEEA. Trimming cost V 3 bases and J 3 bases, with 11 bases left between them. The CDR3 region has the DNA TGTGCCAGCAGCTTTAAGGGGCCGGACACCGGGGAGCTGTTTTTT. It yields the protein CASSFKGPDTGELFF.

The gene calls are TRBV6-5 and TRBJ1-1, with a tentative D call TRBD1 (5 bases). This CDR3 region has 13 residues. V was cut by 8 bases and J by 0 bases, with 10 bases left in between. The germline V gene encodes CDR1 MNHEY and CDR2 SVGAGI. The CDR3 DNA is TGTGCCAGCCGTGGGGCGATGAACACTGAAGCTTTCTTT. Amino acids: CASRGAMNTEAFF.

CDR3 sequence reads: CASSFGRDDRYF. CDR3 nucleotide sequence: TGTGCCAGCAGTTTCGGCAGGGATGATCGGTACTTC. The V and J genes are TRBV28 and TRBJ2-7, with D possibly TRBD1 on 5 matching bases. Germline lookup yields CDR1 MDHEN and CDR2 SYDVKM. The CDR3 is 12 amino acids. V was trimmed by 3 bases and J by 12 bases, leaving 15 bases between them.

This chain uses TRBV18 with TRBJ2-7; 11 bases fit TRBD2. The CDR3 runs to 16 residues. V was clipped by 1 base and J by 1 base; unmatched bases: 3. Germline V gene lookup returns CDR1 KGHSH and CDR2 LQKENI. The DNA for the CDR3 is TGTGCCAGCTCACCACGGGGACTAGCGGCGTCCTACGAGCAGTACTTC. It yields the protein CASSPRGLAASYEQYF.

The table lists this clone with a count of one. The chain couples TRBV15 to TRBJ2-3; D is unclear. Germline values: CDR1 LNHNV, CDR2 YYDKDF (reference sequence). The CDR3 length is 17 residues. V gave up 0 bases and J gave up 0 bases, with 13 bases separating them. The CDR3 nucleotides read TGTGCCACCAGCAGAGAAGAGGAACTCACTAGCACAGATACGCAGTATTTT. It is translated as CATSREEELTSTDTQYF.

This clone was detected only a few times. The V call is TRBV30, the J call TRBJ1-1; unclear D gene. Trimming left V 2 bases short and J 1 base short, with 11 bases between. This CDR3 region has 14 residues. CDR1 and CDR2 (germline): GTSNPN, SVGIG (reference sequence). The DNA for the CDR3 is TGTGCCTGGAGTATTGGGCGGGGGAACACTGAAGCTTTCTTT. It encodes CAWSIGRGNTEAFF.

This clone showed up just a few times. The chain is built from TRBV30 and TRBJ2-2, with D unclear. The CDR3 length is 16 residues. CDR1 is GTSNPN and CDR2 is SVGIG in the germline V gene (reference sequence). The germline V and J ends were trimmed by 4 bases and 0 bases, with 15 bases remaining between them. The CDR3 sequence is CAWTPDKLTNTGELFF. The DNA for the CDR3 is TGTGCCTGGACCCCTGACAAGCTAACGAACACCGGGGAGCTGTTTTTT.

The chain employs TRBV27 and TRBJ2-1; TRBD2 matches 9 bases. Germline-derived CDR1 and CDR2 are MNHEY and SMNVEV (reference sequence). The CDR3 has 15 residues. The trim removed 6 bases at V and 4 bases at J, leaving 7 bases unmatched. The CDR3 DNA reads TGTGCCAGCAGCCCGACTAGCGGCCATTACAATGAGCAGTTCTTC. Its protein product is CASSPTSGHYNEQFF.

The chain carries TRBV4-2 and TRBJ2-1; 7 bases match TRBD1. The CDR3 is 16 residues long. V was clipped by 0 bases and J by 1 base; unmatched bases: 3. Germline V gives CDR1 LGHNA, CDR2 YNFKEQ. DNA for the CDR3: TGTGCCAGCAGCCAAGACCCGGGACAGTCCTACAATGAGCAGTTCTTC. This gives the protein CASSQDPGQSYNEQFF.

The V call is TRBV6-1, the J call TRBJ2-7; 8 bases align to TRBD2. J lost 7 bases, V lost 6 bases, and 8 bases had no gene match. The CDR3 totals 13 residues. Germline V CDR1 and CDR2: MNHNS, SASEGT. The CDR3: CASRREGPGEQYF. The CDR3 DNA reads TGTGCCAGCAGACGGGAGGGCCCAGGGGAGCAGTACTTC.

The chain is built from TRBV5-1 and TRBJ2-2; weak D call: TRBD2 (6 bases). The CDR3 is 13 residues long. Germline loops: CDR1 SGHRS, CDR2 YFSETQ. Between the trimmed V and J ends, which lost 1 base and 6 bases, there was a span of 7 bases. The CDR3 DNA reads TGCGCCAGCAGCTTGACTAGCCCCGGGGAGCTGTTTTTT. The encoded protein is CASSLTSPGELFF.